Listed here are 30 T cell receptor beta chains from one sample, sequenced in a study of cytomegalovirus exposure and HLA in healthy donors. Use of 60 Vbeta and 13 Jbeta primers characterized the PCR. The method was immunoSEQ multiplex PCR; TCRdb's version includes in-frame clones alone and lacks a portion of them. The sample has under 200,000 clones; approximately 80% are singletons. Sequencing was carried out using PBMCs. All receptors derive from a woman aged 18-35 years in good health and CMV-seronegative.

The chain joins TRBV7-2 to TRBJ2-4; 10 bases line up with TRBD1. The CDR3 spans 17 residues. With V trimmed by 5 bases and J by 1 base, 8 bases remained unmatched. Germline V gene sequence: CDR1 SGHTA, CDR2 FQGNSA. The CDR3 nucleotides read TGTGCCAGCAGCGAAAGGACAGGGGGGATGGCCAAAAACATTCAGTACTTC. The encoded protein is CASSERTGGMAKNIQYF.

The chain combines TRBV11-2 with TRBJ1-2, with 8 positions matching TRBD1. Unmatched junction bases numbered 9, after V lost 5 bases and J lost 4 bases. The length of the CDR3 is 15 residues. CDR1 is SGHAT, CDR2 FQNNGV, per germline. As DNA, the CDR3 is TGTGCCAGCAGCCAGGACCAGGGGGCCCTCTATGGCTACACCTTC. It yields the protein CASSQDQGALYGYTF.

This sequence joins TRBV14 and TRBJ2-3, with TRBD2 matching 11 bases. CDR3 size: 19 residues. V lost 3 bases and J lost 0; bases outside the gene matches: 11. Looked up from germline, CDR1 is SGHDN and CDR2 is FVKESK. The CDR3 bases are TGTGCCAGCAGCCAGGGATTCCTAGCGGGAGGTAGGAGCACAGATACGCAGTATTTT. Translation: CASSQGFLAGGRSTDTQYF.

The chain combines TRBV4-1 with TRBJ1-2, with a weak D call TRBD1 (6 bases). CDR1 is MGHRA and CDR2 is YSYEKL in the germline V gene. V was pared by 0 bases and J by 4 bases, with 21 bases between. This CDR3 has 18 amino acids. CDR3 protein: CASSQDKTGTSFSYGYTF. CDR3 DNA: TGCGCCAGCAGCCAAGATAAGACCGGGACATCCTTTAGCTATGGCTACACCTTC.

This clone has just a few counts. The V gene is TRBV6-5, the J gene TRBJ1-1; the D is unclear. The ends were cut back, 4 bases at V and 0 bases at J, with 15 bases in the middle. Per the germline V gene, CDR1 is MNHEY and CDR2 is SVGAGI. The CDR3 extends over 16 amino acids. The CDR3 DNA reads TGTGCCAGCAGTTTCGGTGCATACAGCATGAACACTGAAGCTTTCTTT. This translates into CASSFGAYSMNTEAFF.

J is TRBJ2-7 and V is TRBV10-2, with 9 bases fitting TRBD2. The CDR3 extends over 17 amino acids. The V gene end was trimmed by 0 bases and the J gene end by 0 bases; junction bases not matched to a gene: 6. Germline V gene sequence: CDR1 WSHSY, CDR2 SAAADI. DNA for the CDR3: TGCGCCAGCAGTGAGTCGTTTCTAGCGGGGAGCTCCTACGAGCAGTACGTC. It encodes CASSESFLAGSSYEQYV.

The gene calls are TRBV9 and TRBJ2-7, with 7 bases identical to TRBD2. Germline values: CDR1 SGDLS, CDR2 YYNGEE. V lost 0 bases and J lost 5; bases outside the gene matches: 5. There are 14 residues in the CDR3. CDR3 DNA sequence: TGTGCCAGCAGCGTAGACGGGGGAGGGGACGAGCAGTACTTC. It codes for CASSVDGGGDEQYF.

This rearrangement joins TRBV4-1 to TRBJ2-1, with TRBD2 matching 9 bases. Trimming at V came to 3 bases and at J to 8 bases, leaving 14 bases not matched to a gene. In germline, CDR1 is MGHRA, CDR2 YSYEKL. This CDR3 contains 17 residues. The CDR3 sequence is CASSQVAGVAFGDEQFF. CDR3 sequence (DNA): TGCGCCAGCAGCCAGGTAGCGGGAGTTGCGTTTGGAGATGAGCAGTTCTTC.

The chain employs TRBV5-1 and TRBJ2-2; D may be TRBD1 (5 bases). The CDR3 is 16 amino acids. Germline V gives CDR1 SGHRS, CDR2 YFSETQ. V dropped 4 bases and J dropped 2 bases, with 15 bases sitting between them. CDR3 nucleotides: TGCGCCAGCAGCAAATGGGCAGGGCAAAACACCGGGGAGCTGTTTTTT. As protein: CASSKWAGQNTGELFF.

CDR3 sequence reads: CASSLEGVGQGRETEAFF. The CDR3, as DNA: TGTGCCAGCAGCTTAGAGGGGGTGGGACAGGGTCGGGAGACTGAAGCTTTCTTT. The chain recombines TRBV13 with TRBJ1-1; 9 nucleotides match TRBD1. V trimming: 1 base; J trimming: 5 bases; junction bases outside the gene matches: 14. Per germline, CDR1 PRHDT and CDR2 FYEKMQ (reference sequence). The CDR3 contains 18 residues.

The chain recombines TRBV7-8 with TRBJ2-1; 10 bases agree with TRBD1. The CDR3 totals 16 residues. V dropped 0 bases and J dropped 7; count of bases not matched to a gene: 6. Germline V gene data show CDR1 as SGHVS and CDR2 as FQNEAQ. The CDR3 DNA is TGTGCCAGCAGCTTAGCCCCGGGACAGGGGCGTAATGAGCAGTTCTTC. As protein: CASSLAPGQGRNEQFF.

The rearrangement uses TRBV9 and TRBJ2-3, with 11 bases lining up with TRBD2. V dropped 4 bases and J dropped 7; count of bases not matched to a gene: 11. The germline CDR1 and CDR2 sequences are SGDLS and YYNGEE. There are 16 residues in the CDR3. CDR3 protein: CASSSSGTSGRYTQYF. CDR3 in DNA: TGTGCCAGCAGCTCTTCCGGGACTAGCGGACGGTATACGCAGTATTTT.

This chain connects TRBV28 to TRBJ2-7, with 7 nucleotides matching TRBD2. Germline V lookup: CDR1 MDHEN, CDR2 SYDVKM. The length of the CDR3 is 13 residues. Unmatched junction bases numbered 10, after V lost 10 bases and J lost 4 bases. DNA for the CDR3: TGTGCCATCTTGGGGAGGGAGCCTTACGAGCAGTACTTC. This translates into CAILGREPYEQYF. The full variable domain, completed using reference TRBV28 and TRBJ2-7, is DVKVTQSSRYLVKRTGEKVFLECVQDMDHENMFWYRQDPGLGLRLIYFSYDVKMKEKGDIPEGYSVSREKKERFSLILESASTNQTSMYLCAILGREPYEQYFGPGTRLTVT.

The chain employs TRBV11-2 and TRBJ1-2, with 7 bases lining up with TRBD1. J lost 8 bases, V lost 3 bases, and 9 bases had no gene match. CDR3 length: 14 amino acids. In germline, CDR1 is SGHAT, CDR2 FQNNGV. CDR3 coding DNA: TGTGCCAGCAGCTTCCTGGCCCAGGGGGAAGGCTACACCTTC. Translated, it gives CASSFLAQGEGYTF.

The count of this clone is one. The chain carries TRBV15 and TRBJ1-1; TRBD1 matches at 9 bases. Losses at the gene ends were 3 bases for V and 5 bases for J; bases not matched to a gene: 10. CDR3 length: 16 residues. The germline V gene has CDR1 LNHNV and CDR2 YYDKDF (reference sequence). The CDR3 sequence is CATSRDQTGGGTEAFF. CDR3 nucleotide sequence: TGTGCCACCAGCAGGGACCAAACAGGGGGCGGGACTGAAGCTTTCTTT.

This chain uses TRBV6-1 with TRBJ1-5; D is perhaps TRBD1 (5 bases). Trimming shortened V by 0 bases and J by 0 bases, and 9 bases separated the two germline ends. This CDR3 contains 16 residues. Germline CDR1 is MNHNS and CDR2 is SASEGT. The CDR3 spells CASSEATVNSNQPQHF. The CDR3 DNA reads as TGTGCCAGCAGTGAAGCGACAGTCAATAGCAATCAGCCCCAGCATTTT.

The J gene is TRBJ1-5, the V gene TRBV6-1; D gene unclear. Deletions cut 5 bases from V and 6 bases from J, with 14 bases between. CDR3 length: 14 amino acids. Germline lookup yields CDR1 MNHNS and CDR2 SASEGT. The CDR3, as DNA: TGTGCCAGCAGTCCTCTCGGACTCAGTCAGCCCCAGCATTTT. This translates into CASSPLGLSQPQHF.

This chain connects TRBV19 to TRBJ2-1, with TRBD2 matching 12 bases. The V segment lost 5 bases and the J segment 5 bases; nucleotides outside the gene matches: 4. This CDR3 region has 15 residues. Germline loops: CDR1 LNHDA, CDR2 SQIVND (reference sequence). CDR3 nucleotide sequence: TGTGCCAGTAGTGTTGGGACTAGCGGGCACAATGAGCAGTTCTTC. This translates into CASSVGTSGHNEQFF.

The CDR3 bases are TGTGCCACCAGCTCGGGACAGGGGAATGAGCAGTTCTTC. This translates into CATSSGQGNEQFF. This chain uses TRBV15 with TRBJ2-1; 10 nucleotides match TRBD1. This CDR3 is built from 13 residues. V gave up 5 bases and J gave up 7 bases; unmatched junction bases: 2. In germline, CDR1 is LNHNV, CDR2 YYDKDF (reference sequence).

About this clone itself: Other DNA sequences in this specimen translate into the identical CDR3. The genes are TRBV11-2 and TRBJ1-4; perhaps TRBD1 as D (5 bases). The CDR3 spans 15 residues. V was cut by 3 bases and J by 8 bases, with 16 bases left in between. Germline values: CDR1 SGHAT, CDR2 FQNNGV. The CDR3 nucleotides are TGTGCCAGCAGCTTGGGTGCGGGGGGACGAGAAAAACTGTTTTTT. This sequence encodes CASSLGAGGREKLFF.

The V and J genes are TRBV5-1 and TRBJ2-3; D gene ambiguous. Germline CDR1 and CDR2: SGHRS and YFSETQ. Trimming left V 4 bases short and J 6 bases short, with 9 bases between. The CDR3 totals 12 residues. The CDR3 DNA reads as TGCGCCAGCAGCGTCGCTAGGGATACGCAGTATTTT. Protein sequence: CASSVARDTQYF.

V gene TRBV19 combines with J gene TRBJ2-2; 10 bases are shared with TRBD2. V was pared by 11 bases and J by 6 bases, with 6 bases of the junction left unmatched. Germline values: CDR1 LNHDA, CDR2 SQIVND (reference sequence). This CDR3 is built from 13 residues. CDR3 nucleotides: TGTGCCTCAAGCGGGAGGGTCGCCGGGGAGCTGTTTTTT. Encoded protein: CASSGRVAGELFF.

The chain uses TRBV27 and TRBJ1-1; tentatively, D is TRBD1 (6 bases). This CDR3 contains 12 residues. Trimming cost V 2 bases and J 11 bases, with 12 bases left between them. Per germline, CDR1 MNHEY and CDR2 SMNVEV (reference sequence). This CDR3 is CASSLVGQRAFF. The CDR3 DNA sequence: TGTGCCAGCAGTTTAGTCGGACAGCGGGCTTTCTTT.

In regard to this clone: Other DNA sequences from this sample encode an identical CDR3 as well. This rearrangement joins TRBV4-2 to TRBJ2-7, with 9 bases lining up with TRBD2. V lost 0 bases and J lost 3; bases outside the gene matches: 3. The length of the CDR3 is 15 residues. Per germline, CDR1 LGHNA and CDR2 YNFKEQ. The CDR3 DNA reads TGTGCCAGCAGCCAAGAGCGGGAGGGCCTCTACGAGCAGTACTTC. Encoded protein: CASSQEREGLYEQYF.

DNA for the CDR3: TGCGCCAGCAGCCAAGGCCACAGAACTTTCCAAGAGACCCAGTACTTC. Translated, it gives CASSQGHRTFQETQYF. The genes are TRBV4-1 and TRBJ2-5; D is undetermined. Trimming removed 1 base from V and 1 base from J, with 13 bases in between. CDR3 length: 16 amino acids. Per germline, CDR1 MGHRA and CDR2 YSYEKL.

The rearrangement joins TRBV28 to TRBJ1-2; 12 nucleotides align to TRBD1. The CDR3 spans 14 residues. In germline, CDR1 is MDHEN, CDR2 SYDVKM. The J segment lost 7 bases and the V segment lost 5 bases, leaving 5 bases of the junction unmatched. This chain's CDR3 is CASSLGTGGIGYTF. In DNA form, the CDR3 reads TGTGCCAGCAGTCTCGGGACAGGGGGCATTGGCTACACCTTC.

This chain joins TRBV4-3 and TRBJ2-2; unclear D gene. Deletions cut 2 bases from V and 2 bases from J, with 12 bases between. Germline V gene data show CDR1 as LGHNA and CDR2 as YSLEER. The length of the CDR3 is 16 residues. The CDR3 nucleotides read TGCGCCAGCAGCCAACGGCGGTTACTAAACACCGGGGAGCTGTTTTTT. Its protein product is CASSQRRLLNTGELFF.

This clone was seen a few times. This rearrangement joins TRBV6-1 to TRBJ1-2; possibly TRBD1 for D (6 bases). The CDR3 runs 15 residues. Deletions cut 5 bases from V and 0 bases from J, with 13 bases between. The germline CDR1 and CDR2 sequences are MNHNS and SASEGT. The CDR3 DNA reads as TGTGCCAGCAGTTCCATCGGGACAACTAACTATGGCTACACCTTC. Residues: CASSSIGTTNYGYTF.

The chain carries TRBV5-1 and TRBJ1-2; 8 bases align to TRBD1. CDR1 and CDR2 (germline): SGHRS, YFSETQ. The J segment lost 5 bases and the V segment lost 4 bases, leaving 7 bases of the junction unmatched. This CDR3 is 14 amino acids long. The CDR3 region has the DNA TGCGCCAGCAGCGCGGGACAGGTCCTTTATGGCTACACCTTC. Its translation: CASSAGQVLYGYTF.

The chain combines TRBV7-8 with TRBJ2-3, with 8 bases that match TRBD2. Germline-derived CDR1 and CDR2 are SGHVS and FQNEAQ. The length of the CDR3 is 17 residues. Germline trimming cut 2 bases from V and 1 base from J; bases unmatched to any gene: 8. DNA for the CDR3: TGTGCCAGCAGCTTAAGAAGAGCGGGAGAGGGCACAGATACGCAGTATTTT. Its protein product is CASSLRRAGEGTDTQYF.